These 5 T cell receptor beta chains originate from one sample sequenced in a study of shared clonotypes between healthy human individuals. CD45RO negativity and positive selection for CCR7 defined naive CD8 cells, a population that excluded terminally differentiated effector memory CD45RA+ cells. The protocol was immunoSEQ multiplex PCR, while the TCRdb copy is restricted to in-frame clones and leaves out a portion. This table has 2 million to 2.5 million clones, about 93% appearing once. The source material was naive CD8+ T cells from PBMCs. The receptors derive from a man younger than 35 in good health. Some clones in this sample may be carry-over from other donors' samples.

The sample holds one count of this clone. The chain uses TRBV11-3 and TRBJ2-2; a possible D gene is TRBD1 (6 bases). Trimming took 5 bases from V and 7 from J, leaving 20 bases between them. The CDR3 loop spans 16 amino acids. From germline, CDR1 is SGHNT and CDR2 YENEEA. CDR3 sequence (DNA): TGTGCCAGCAGCAACGGCCAGGGGCCGTATGTCGGGGAGCTGTTTTTT. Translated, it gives CASSNGQGPYVGELFF.

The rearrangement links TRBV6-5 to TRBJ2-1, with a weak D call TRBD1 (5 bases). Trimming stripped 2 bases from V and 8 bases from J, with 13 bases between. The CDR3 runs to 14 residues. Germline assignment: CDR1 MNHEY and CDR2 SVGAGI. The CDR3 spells CASSYVSLGDEQFF. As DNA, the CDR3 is TGTGCCAGCAGTTACGTCTCCCTAGGGGATGAGCAGTTCTTC.

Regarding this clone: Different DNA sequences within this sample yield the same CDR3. In nucleotides, the CDR3 is TGTGCCAGCAGTTTAGGGCAGGGGGCGGGAGAGCAGTACTTC. Its protein is CASSLGQGAGEQYF. This rearrangement joins TRBV27 to TRBJ2-7, with 8 bases identical to TRBD1. There are 14 residues in the CDR3. The germline gives CDR1 MNHEY, CDR2 SMNVEV (reference sequence). Unmatched junction bases numbered 7, after V lost 2 bases and J lost 7 bases.

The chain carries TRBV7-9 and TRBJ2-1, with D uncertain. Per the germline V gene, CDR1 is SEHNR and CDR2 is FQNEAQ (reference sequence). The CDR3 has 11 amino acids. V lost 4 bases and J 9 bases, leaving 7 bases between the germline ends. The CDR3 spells CASSSIGEQFF. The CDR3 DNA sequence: TGTGCCAGCAGCTCTATCGGTGAGCAGTTCTTC.

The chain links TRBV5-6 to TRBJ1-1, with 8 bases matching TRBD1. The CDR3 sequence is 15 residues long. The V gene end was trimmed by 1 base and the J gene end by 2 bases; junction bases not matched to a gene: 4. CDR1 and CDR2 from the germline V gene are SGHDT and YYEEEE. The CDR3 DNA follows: TGTGCCAGCAGCTTGTTGTCAGGGGGCAACACTGAAGCTTTCTTT. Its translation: CASSLLSGGNTEAFF.